These T cell receptor beta chains were read from a single sample in a study of blood T cells in healthy people across ages. MiXCR was run by TCRdb on the 5' RACE reads, yielding one entry per CDR3 protein. The sample holds 540,000 or so distinct CDR3 sequences; 27% are singletons and the top ten take around a sixth. Sequenced sample: blood. These receptors were taken from a woman in her 70s in good health. CDR3s include the opening cysteine and the closing phenylalanine or tryptophan. Each record gives: D gene, J gene, V gene, clone size, CDR3 DNA, CDR3 protein. The D gene is left open where the match is weak. Expanded clones are given a class, and other clones once, few, many or no size at all.

. TRBJ2-7 TRBV6-6 once TGTGCCAGCAGTTACGAGGCGCCACGGCAGTACTTC CASSYEAPRQYF
. TRBJ1-3 TRBV20-1 . TGCAGTGCTAGGATGGGGGGAAACACCATATATTTT CSARMGGNTIYF
TRBD2 TRBJ2-3 TRBV29-1 few TGCAGCGTTGAAGATCGGGGGGGCGGGGATACGCAGTATTTT CSVEDRGGGDTQYF
. TRBJ2-5 TRBV29-1 many TGCAGCGTTGAAGAGGGGAGAGGAGAGACCCAGTACTTC CSVEEGRGETQYF
TRBD1 TRBJ2-7 TRBV13 few TGTGCCAGCAGCTTCTGGACAGGGAGCGAGCAGTACTTC CASSFWTGSEQYF
. TRBJ2-3 TRBV3-1 few TGTGCCAGCAGCCTGGGACTCGCGGTTTCTAGCACAGATACGCAGTATTTT CASSLGLAVSSTDTQYF
. TRBJ2-3 TRBV4-3 . TGCGCCAGCAGCCAAGTGGTGTCGGGCTCTGGCACAGATACGCAGTATTTT CASSQVVSGSGTDTQYF
. TRBJ2-2 TRBV11-3 few TGTGCCAGCCGCCTCGCGAACACCGGGGAGCTGTTTTTT CASRLANTGELFF
. TRBJ2-3 TRBV20-1 . TGCAGTGCTAGAAAGACCCCATCCACAGATACGCAGTATTTT CSARKTPSTDTQYF
. TRBJ2-1 TRBV7-2 few TGTGCCAGCAGCTTAGGAGTTCCCTCGGAGCAGTTCTTC CASSLGVPSEQFF
. TRBJ2-5 TRBV20-1 . TGCAGTGGAGAGACTCATCAAGAGACCCAGTACTTC CSGETHQETQYF
TRBD1 TRBJ2-2 TRBV5-1 . TGCGCCAGCAGCTCGGACAGGGGCGGTTTCACCGGGGAGCTGTTTTTT CASSSDRGGFTGELFF
. TRBJ2-2 TRBV6-2/TRBV6-3 . TGTGCCAGCAGTTACTATTACACCGGGGAGCTGTTTTTT CASSYYYTGELFF
. TRBJ2-3 TRBV4-1 few TGCGCCAGCAGCCAAGGGCAGGACACAGATACGCAGTATTTT CASSQGQDTDTQYF
. TRBJ1-1 TRBV6-5 many TGTGCCAGCGTCGCGAAGGGGGCTGAAGCTTTCTTT CASVAKGAEAFF
. TRBJ2-3 TRBV7-2 . TGTGCCAGCACCCTTTCAGGGGGCACAGATACGCAGTATTTT CASTLSGGTDTQYF
. TRBJ2-3 TRBV7-3 . TGTGCCAGCAGCTTAACGGGTAGCGTGGTACGCACAGATACGCGGTATTTT CASSLTGSVVRTDTRYF
. TRBJ2-5 TRBV12-3/TRBV12-4 . TGTGCCAGCACGGTCGGAGGGTTCCAAGAGACCCAGTACTTC CASTVGGFQETQYF
. TRBJ2-2 TRBV20-1 . TGCAGTGCTGTTGGGGGAGGACGGGGAATTTCAAGAAGCGGGGAGCTGTTTTTT CSAVGGGRGISRSGELFF
. TRBJ1-1 TRBV5-1 . TGCGCCAGCAGCTTGGCTTGGGGTGCGGACAGCAACACTGAAGCTTTCTTT CASSLAWGADSNTEAFF
TRBD2 TRBJ2-2 TRBV5-1 . TGCGCCAGCAGCTTGGCACCAACTAGCGGGGGGGCTGCACCCGGGGAGCTGTTTTTT CASSLAPTSGGAAPGELFF
TRBD1 TRBJ2-5 TRBV2 . TGTGCCAGCAGCGCCAGGGACAGGACCCAGTACTTC CASSARDRTQYF
TRBD2 TRBJ2-2 TRBV2 . TGTGCCAGCAGTGCACTAGCGGGGGGGCCCGGGGAGCTGTTTTTT CASSALAGGPGELFF
. TRBJ2-3 TRBV5-4 . TGTGCCAGCAGCTTGCCCCCCTCGGGACGGACGGTTAATACGCAGTATTTT CASSLPPSGRTVNTQYF
. TRBJ2-1 TRBV20-1 . TGCAGTGCTAGCCCCACCGGGCCAGATGAGCAGTTCTTC CSASPTGPDEQFF
. TRBJ2-7 TRBV7-2 few TGTGCCAGCAGCCCGACTAGTTTCCACGAGCAGTACTTC CASSPTSFHEQYF
. TRBJ2-5 TRBV5-1 . TGCGCCAGCAGCTTGCGTGAGGGTAAGGGGGAGACCCAGTACTTC CASSLREGKGETQYF
TRBD2 TRBJ2-1 TRBV11-2 few TGTGCCAGCAGCTCAGGGTCTAGCGGGGGCGCCCAGTTCTTC CASSSGSSGGAQFF
TRBD2 TRBJ2-3 TRBV7-9 few TGTGCCAGCAGTTTCCTGGGACTAGCGGGCGCAGATACGCAGTATTTT CASSFLGLAGADTQYF
. TRBJ1-5 TRBV6-5 . TGTGCCAGCAGTTACAACAGGCTTAGCAATCAGCCCCAGCATTTT CASSYNRLSNQPQHF
. TRBJ2-1 TRBV18 . TGTGCCAGCTCACCAGGAGGTGTCGGGGAGCAGTTCTTC CASSPGGVGEQFF
. TRBJ1-4 TRBV6-1 few TGTGCCACCCAGGGGGAAAAACTGTTTTTT CATQGEKLFF
. TRBJ2-3 TRBV6-2/TRBV6-3 . TGTGCCACCACTAGGGCAGATACGCAGTATTTT CATTRADTQYF
TRBD1 TRBJ2-1 TRBV10-3 . TGTGCCATTCTTGATACCGGGACAGGGAAGCGGCAGTTCTTC CAILDTGTGKRQFF
. TRBJ2-5 TRBV7-9 . TGTGCCAGCAGGGGCTCGTACAGCCAAGAGACCCAGTACTTC CASRGSYSQETQYF
TRBD2 TRBJ2-5 TRBV5-1 few TGCGCCAGCAGCTTGCAAGCGGGGGGCCGAGAGACCCAGTACTTC CASSLQAGGRETQYF
. TRBJ2-2 TRBV9 few TGTGCCAGCAGCGTAGCGGTCGGTAACACCGGGGAGCTGTTTTTT CASSVAVGNTGELFF
. TRBJ2-5 TRBV12-5 . TGTGCTAGTGGGGTAAAGACCCAGTACTTC CASGVKTQYF
. TRBJ2-3 TRBV2 . TGTGCCCTCAGTATGTCGGGGGAGACAGATACGCAGTATTTT CALSMSGETDTQYF
. TRBJ2-5 TRBV7-7 many TGTGCTAGCAGCTCAACAGGGATAGAGACCCAGTACTTC CASSSTGIETQYF